This T cell receptor beta chain was observed in a study of control samples from healthy donors and cancer patients. Sequencing used immunoSEQ multiplex PCR; TCRdb keeps in-frame clones, though not all of them. Of just over 15,000 clones in the sample, over 80% were seen once. Per the germline V gene, CDR1 is LGHDT and CDR2 is YNNKEL (reference sequence). V was cut by 4 bases and J by 1 base, with 14 bases left in between. The CDR3 extends over 16 amino acids. The sample taken for sequencing was PBMCs. This chain joins TRBV3-1 (or the pseudogene TRBV3-2) and TRBJ1-3; possible D gene TRBD1, 5 bases. The receptor comes from a woman in her 70s with colorectal cancer. CDR3 nucleotide sequence: TGTGCCAGCAGCCGCCCGAGACAGAGTTCTGGAAACACCATATATTTT. Translation: CASSRPRQSSGNTIYF.